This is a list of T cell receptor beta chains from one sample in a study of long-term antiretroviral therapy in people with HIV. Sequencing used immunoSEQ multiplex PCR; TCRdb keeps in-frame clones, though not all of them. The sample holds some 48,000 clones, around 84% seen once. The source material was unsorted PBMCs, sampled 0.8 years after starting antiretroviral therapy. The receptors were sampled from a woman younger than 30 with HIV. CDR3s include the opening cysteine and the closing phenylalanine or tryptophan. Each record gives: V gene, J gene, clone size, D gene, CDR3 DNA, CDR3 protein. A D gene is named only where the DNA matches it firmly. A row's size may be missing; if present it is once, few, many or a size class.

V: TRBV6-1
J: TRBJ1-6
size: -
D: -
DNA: TGTGCCAGCAAGGTGGAGGCAGCCTATAATTCACCCCTCCACTTT
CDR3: CASKVEAAYNSPLHF

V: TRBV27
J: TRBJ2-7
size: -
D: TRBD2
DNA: TGTGCCAGCAGTACGGGACTAGCGGGAGCCCGCTCCTACGAGCAGTACTTC
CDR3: CASSTGLAGARSYEQYF

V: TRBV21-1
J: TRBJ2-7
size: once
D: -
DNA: -
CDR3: CASSENPVGLGTNEQYF

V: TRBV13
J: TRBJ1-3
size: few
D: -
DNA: TGTGCCAGCAGAGAAAATTCAGGGCTCGGAAACACCATATATTTT
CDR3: CASRENSGLGNTIYF

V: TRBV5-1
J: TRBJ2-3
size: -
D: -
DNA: TGCGCCAGCAGCTTGGCTGATACGCAGTATTTT
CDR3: CASSLADTQYF

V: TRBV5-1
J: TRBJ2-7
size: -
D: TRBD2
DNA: TGCGCCAGCAGCCGTCTAGCGGGAGGTCTCGAGCAGTACTTC
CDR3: CASSRLAGGLEQYF

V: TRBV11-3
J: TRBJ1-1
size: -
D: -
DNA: TGTGCCAGCAGCTTAGACCGAAGCACTGAAGCTTTCTTT
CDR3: CASSLDRSTEAFF

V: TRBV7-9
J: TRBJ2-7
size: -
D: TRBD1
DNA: TGTGCCAGCAGCTCTCCGGACAGGGGAGCCGAGCAGTACTTC
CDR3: CASSSPDRGAEQYF

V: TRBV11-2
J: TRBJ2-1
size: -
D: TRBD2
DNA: TGTGCCAGCAGCCCAGCGGGAGGGCCCGGTGAGCAGTTCTTC
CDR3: CASSPAGGPGEQFF

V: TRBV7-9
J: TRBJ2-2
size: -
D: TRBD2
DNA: TGTGCCAGCAGGAACCCGGGACTAGGGTATTCCGGGGAGCTGTTTTTT
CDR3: CASRNPGLGYSGELFF

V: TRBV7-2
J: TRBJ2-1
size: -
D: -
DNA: TGTGCCAGCACCTTAACGTACCTCTCCTACAATGAGCAGTTCTTC
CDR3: CASTLTYLSYNEQFF

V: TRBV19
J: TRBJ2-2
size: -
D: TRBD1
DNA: TGTGCCAGTAGTATTGGGGGGACAGGGCGAGGGAGTAGTAGGACCGGGGAGCTGTTTTTT
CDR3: CASSIGGTGRGSSRTGELFF

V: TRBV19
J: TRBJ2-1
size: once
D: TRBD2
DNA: TGTGCCAGTAGTCAAACCGCGGGGGTCAGCAGGGTGCAGTTCTTC
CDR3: CASSQTAGVSRVQFF

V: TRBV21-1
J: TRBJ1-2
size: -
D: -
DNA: TGTGCCAGCAGCTCACGGGACCGCCTCGGCTATGGCTACACCTTC
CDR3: CASSSRDRLGYGYTF

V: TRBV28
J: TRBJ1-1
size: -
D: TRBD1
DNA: TGTGCCAGCAGTCCCACAGGGGGTGGAACTGAAGCTTTCTTT
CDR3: CASSPTGGGTEAFF

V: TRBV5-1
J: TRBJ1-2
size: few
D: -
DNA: TGCGCCAGCAGCTTGGACGGGCTGGGGGGCTATGGCTACACCTTC
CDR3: CASSLDGLGGYGYTF

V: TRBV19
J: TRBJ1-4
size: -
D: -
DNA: TGTGCCAGTAGCCCATTAAACATGGATGAAAAACTGTTTTTT
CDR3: CASSPLNMDEKLFF

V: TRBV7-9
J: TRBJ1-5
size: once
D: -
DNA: TGTGCCAGCAGCAACACGCTGGTAAATCAGCCCCAGCATTTT
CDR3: CASSNTLVNQPQHF

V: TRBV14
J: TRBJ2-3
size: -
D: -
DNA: TGTGCCAGCAGCCAAGACGGCGGGAACTCCCGTTCTAGCACAGATACGCAGTATTTT
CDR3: CASSQDGGNSRSSTDTQYF

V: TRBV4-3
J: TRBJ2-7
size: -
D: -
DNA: TGCGCCAGCAGCCAAGATGGAACAATCCTGGGCGAGCAGTACTTC
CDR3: CASSQDGTILGEQYF

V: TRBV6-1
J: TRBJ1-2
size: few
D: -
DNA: TGTGCCAGCAGTGTCCACTATGGCTACACCTTC
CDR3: CASSVHYGYTF

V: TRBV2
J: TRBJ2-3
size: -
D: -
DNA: TGTGCCAGCATGAGACCGGAGTCGGGTACGCAGTATTTT
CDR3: CASMRPESGTQYF

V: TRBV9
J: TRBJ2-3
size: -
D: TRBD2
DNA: TGTGCCAGCAGCGCCTCGGGACTAGAGGCAGATACGCAGTATTTT
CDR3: CASSASGLEADTQYF

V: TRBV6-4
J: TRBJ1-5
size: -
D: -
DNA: TGTGCCAGCAGTGACCATCACCAGGGGAGGTGTGGGGATGCTCAGCCCCAGCATTTT
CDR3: CASSDHHQGRCGDAQPQHF

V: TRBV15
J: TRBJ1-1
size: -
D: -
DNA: TGTGCCACCAGCAGCACCGGGGGCGCGGACACTGAAGCTTTCTTT
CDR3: CATSSTGGADTEAFF

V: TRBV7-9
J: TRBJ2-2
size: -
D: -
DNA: TGTGCCAGCAGCCCGAACACCGGGGAGCTGTTTTTT
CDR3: CASSPNTGELFF

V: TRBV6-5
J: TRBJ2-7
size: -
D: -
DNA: TGTGCCAGCAGTTCGCTCGGCAGGCAGACCTACGAGCAGTACTTC
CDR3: CASSSLGRQTYEQYF

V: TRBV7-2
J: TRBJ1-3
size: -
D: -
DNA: TGTGCCAGCAGCTTACGGGGAAACACCATATATTTT
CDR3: CASSLRGNTIYF

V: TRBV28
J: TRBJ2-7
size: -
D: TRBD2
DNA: TGTGCCAGCAGGGCTAGCGGCTTATACGAGCAGTACTTC
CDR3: CASRASGLYEQYF